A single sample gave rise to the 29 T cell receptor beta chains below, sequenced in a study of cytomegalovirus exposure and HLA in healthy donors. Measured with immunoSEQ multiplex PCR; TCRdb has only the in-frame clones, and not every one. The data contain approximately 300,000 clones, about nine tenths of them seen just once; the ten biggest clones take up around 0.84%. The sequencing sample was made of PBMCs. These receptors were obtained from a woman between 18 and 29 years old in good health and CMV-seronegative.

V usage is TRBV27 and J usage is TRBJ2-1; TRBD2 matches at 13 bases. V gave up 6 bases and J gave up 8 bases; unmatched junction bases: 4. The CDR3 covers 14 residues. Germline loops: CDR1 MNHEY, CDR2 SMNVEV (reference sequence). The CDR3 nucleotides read TGTGCCAGCAGACTAGCGGGAGGGGTTTATGAGCAGTTCTTC. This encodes CASRLAGGVYEQFF.

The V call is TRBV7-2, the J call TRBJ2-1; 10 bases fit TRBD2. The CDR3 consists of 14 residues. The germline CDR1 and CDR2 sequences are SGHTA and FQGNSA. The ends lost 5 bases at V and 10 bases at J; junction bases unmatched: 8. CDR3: CASSPGTSAREQFF. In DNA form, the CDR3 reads TGTGCCAGCAGCCCCGGGACTAGCGCCCGAGAGCAGTTCTTC. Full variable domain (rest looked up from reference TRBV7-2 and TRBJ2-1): GAGVSQSPSNKVTEKGKDVELRCDPISGHTALYWYRQSLGQGLEFLIYFQGNSAPDKSGLPSDRFSAERTGGSVSTLTIQRTQQEDSAVYLCASSPGTSAREQFFGPGTRLTVL.

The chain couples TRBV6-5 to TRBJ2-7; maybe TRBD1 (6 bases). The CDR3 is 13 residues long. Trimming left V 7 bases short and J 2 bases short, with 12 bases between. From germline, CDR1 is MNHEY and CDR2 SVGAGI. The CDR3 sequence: CASKNRATYEQYF. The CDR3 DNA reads TGTGCCAGCAAGAACAGGGCGACCTACGAGCAGTACTTC.

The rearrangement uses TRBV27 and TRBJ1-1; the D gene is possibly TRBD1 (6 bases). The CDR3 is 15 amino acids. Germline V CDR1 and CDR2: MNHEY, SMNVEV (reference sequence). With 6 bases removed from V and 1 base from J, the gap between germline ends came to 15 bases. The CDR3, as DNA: TGTGCCAGCAGCCCTTCTGGGGGGGCGAACACTGAAGCTTTCTTT. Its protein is CASSPSGGANTEAFF.

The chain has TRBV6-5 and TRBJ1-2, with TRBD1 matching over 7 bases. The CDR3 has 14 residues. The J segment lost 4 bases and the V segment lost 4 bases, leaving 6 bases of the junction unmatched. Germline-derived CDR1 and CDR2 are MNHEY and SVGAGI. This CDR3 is CASSLSGTVYGYTF. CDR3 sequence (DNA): TGTGCCAGCAGTTTGTCCGGGACAGTCTATGGCTACACCTTC.

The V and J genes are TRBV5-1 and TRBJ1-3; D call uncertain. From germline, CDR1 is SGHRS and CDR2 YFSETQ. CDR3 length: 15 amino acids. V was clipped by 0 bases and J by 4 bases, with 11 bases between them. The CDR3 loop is CASSLADGAGNTIYF. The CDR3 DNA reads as TGCGCCAGCAGCTTGGCCGACGGAGCCGGAAACACCATATATTTT.

The DNA of the CDR3 is TGTGCCAGCAGTAGAAAGGGACTAGCGGGTGAGCAGTTCTTC. This encodes CASSRKGLAGEQFF. The chain employs TRBV6-5 and TRBJ2-1; 12 positions match TRBD2. From germline, CDR1 is MNHEY and CDR2 SVGAGI. This CDR3 has 14 amino acids. With 5 bases clipped from V and 9 bases from J, the junction kept 5 bases outside the gene matches.

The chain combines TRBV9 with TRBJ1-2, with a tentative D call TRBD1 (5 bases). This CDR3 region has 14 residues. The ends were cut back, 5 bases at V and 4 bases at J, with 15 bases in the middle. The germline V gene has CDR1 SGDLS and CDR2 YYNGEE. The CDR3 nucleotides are TGTGCCAGCAGTGTGACGGACACCAGCTATGGCTACACCTTC. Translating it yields CASSVTDTSYGYTF.

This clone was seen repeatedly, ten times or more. The CDR3 reads CASRGGTGGLAGTF. CDR3 coding DNA: TGTGCCAGCAGGGGAGGGACAGGGGGACTGGCTGGCACCTTC. This rearrangement joins TRBV5-6 to TRBJ1-2; 11 bases are a match to TRBD1. The CDR3 is 14 amino acids. V gave up 5 bases and J gave up 13 bases; unmatched junction bases: 13. Per germline, CDR1 SGHDT and CDR2 YYEEEE.

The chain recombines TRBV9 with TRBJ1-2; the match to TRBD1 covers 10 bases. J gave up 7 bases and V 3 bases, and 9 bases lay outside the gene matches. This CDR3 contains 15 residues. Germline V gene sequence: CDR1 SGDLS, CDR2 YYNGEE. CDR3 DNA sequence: TGTGCCAGCAGCGGGAGCGGGACAGGGGCTTTTGGCTACACCTTC. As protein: CASSGSGTGAFGYTF. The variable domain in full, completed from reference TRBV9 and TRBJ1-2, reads DSGVTQTPKHLITATGQRVTLRCSPRSGDLSVYWYQQSLDQGLQFLIQYYNGEERAKGNILERFSAQQFPDLHSELNLSSLELGDSALYFCASSGSGTGAFGYTFGSGTRLTVV.

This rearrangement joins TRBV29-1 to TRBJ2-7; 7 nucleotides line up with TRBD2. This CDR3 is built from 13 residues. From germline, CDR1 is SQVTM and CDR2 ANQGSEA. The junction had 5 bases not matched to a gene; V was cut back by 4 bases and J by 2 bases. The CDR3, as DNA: TGCAGCGTTGGGGGAGGGGTCACCTACGAGCAGTACTTC. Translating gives CSVGGGVTYEQYF.

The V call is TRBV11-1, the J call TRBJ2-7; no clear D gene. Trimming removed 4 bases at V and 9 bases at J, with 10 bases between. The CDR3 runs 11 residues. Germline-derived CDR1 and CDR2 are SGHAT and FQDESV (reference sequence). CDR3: CASSSEAGQYF. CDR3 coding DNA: TGTGCCAGCAGCTCCGAGGCCGGGCAGTACTTC.

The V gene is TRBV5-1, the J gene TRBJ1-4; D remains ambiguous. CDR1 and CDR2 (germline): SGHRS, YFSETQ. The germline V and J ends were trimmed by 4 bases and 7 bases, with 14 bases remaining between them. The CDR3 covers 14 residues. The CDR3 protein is CASSLLGGGEKLFF. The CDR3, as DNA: TGCGCCAGCAGCCTACTCGGTGGTGGTGAAAAACTGTTTTTT.

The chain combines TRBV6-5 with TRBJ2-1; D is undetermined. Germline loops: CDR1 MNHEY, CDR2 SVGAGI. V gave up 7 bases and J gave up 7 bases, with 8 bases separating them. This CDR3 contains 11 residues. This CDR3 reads CASTRLNEQFF. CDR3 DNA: TGTGCCAGCACCAGATTAAATGAGCAGTTCTTC.

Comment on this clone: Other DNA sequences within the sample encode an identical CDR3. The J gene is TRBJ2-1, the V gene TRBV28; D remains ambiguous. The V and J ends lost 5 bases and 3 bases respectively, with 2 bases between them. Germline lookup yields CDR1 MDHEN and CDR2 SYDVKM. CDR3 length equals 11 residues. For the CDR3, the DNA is TGTGCCAGCAGTCTCTACAATGAGCAGTTCTTC. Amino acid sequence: CASSLYNEQFF.

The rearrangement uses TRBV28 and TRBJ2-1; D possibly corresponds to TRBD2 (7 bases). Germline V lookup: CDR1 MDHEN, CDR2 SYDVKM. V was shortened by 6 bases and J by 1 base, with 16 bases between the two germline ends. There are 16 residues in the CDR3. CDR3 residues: CASSSGGLGSYNEQFF. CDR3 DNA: TGTGCCAGCAGCTCCGGGGGGCTTGGATCCTACAATGAGCAGTTCTTC.

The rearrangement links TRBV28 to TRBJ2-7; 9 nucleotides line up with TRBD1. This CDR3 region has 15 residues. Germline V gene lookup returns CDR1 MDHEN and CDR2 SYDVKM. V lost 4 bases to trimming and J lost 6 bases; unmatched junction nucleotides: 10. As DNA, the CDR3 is TGTGCCAGCAGTTCGCCGGGACAGGGCGGTGCCGAGCAGTACTTC. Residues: CASSSPGQGGAEQYF.

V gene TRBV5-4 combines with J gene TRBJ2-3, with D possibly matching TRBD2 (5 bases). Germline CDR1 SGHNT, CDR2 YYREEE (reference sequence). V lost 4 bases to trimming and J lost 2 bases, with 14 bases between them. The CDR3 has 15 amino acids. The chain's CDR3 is CASSPRSGDTDTQYF. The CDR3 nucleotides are TGTGCCAGCAGCCCTCGGAGCGGAGACACAGATACGCAGTATTTT.

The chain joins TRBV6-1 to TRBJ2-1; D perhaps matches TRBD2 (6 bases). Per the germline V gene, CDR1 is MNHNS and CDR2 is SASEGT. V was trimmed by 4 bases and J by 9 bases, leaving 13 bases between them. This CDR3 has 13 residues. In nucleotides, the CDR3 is TGTGCCAGCAGTGGAAGGATAGCGGTTGAGCAGTTCTTC. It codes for CASSGRIAVEQFF.

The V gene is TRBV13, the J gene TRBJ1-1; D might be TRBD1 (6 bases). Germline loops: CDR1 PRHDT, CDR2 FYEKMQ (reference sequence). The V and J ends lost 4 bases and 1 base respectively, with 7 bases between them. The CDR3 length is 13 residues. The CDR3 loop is CASSSDRNTEAFF. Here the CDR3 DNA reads TGTGCCAGCAGCTCGGACAGGAACACTGAAGCTTTCTTT.

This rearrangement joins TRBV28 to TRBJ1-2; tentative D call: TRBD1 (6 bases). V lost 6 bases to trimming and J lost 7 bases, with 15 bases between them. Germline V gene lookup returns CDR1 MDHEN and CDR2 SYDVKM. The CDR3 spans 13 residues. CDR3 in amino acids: CASSRGGIGGYTF. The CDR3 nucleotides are TGTGCCAGCAGCCGAGGGGGTATTGGTGGCTACACCTTC.

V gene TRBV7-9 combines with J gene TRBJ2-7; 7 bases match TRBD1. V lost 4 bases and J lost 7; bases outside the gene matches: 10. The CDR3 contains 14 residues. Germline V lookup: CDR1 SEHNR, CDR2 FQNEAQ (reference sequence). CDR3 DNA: TGTGCCAGCAGCTATTCAAGGGGGCCCTGGGAGCAGTACTTC. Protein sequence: CASSYSRGPWEQYF.

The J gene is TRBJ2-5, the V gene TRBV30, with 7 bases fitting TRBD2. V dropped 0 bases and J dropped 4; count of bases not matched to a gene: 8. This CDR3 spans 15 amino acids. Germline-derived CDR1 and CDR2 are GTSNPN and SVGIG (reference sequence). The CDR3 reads CAWSVRGGAAETQYF. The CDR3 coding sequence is TGTGCCTGGAGTGTACGGGGAGGGGCGGCAGAGACCCAGTACTTC. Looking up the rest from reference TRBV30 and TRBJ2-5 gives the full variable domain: SQTIHQWPATLVQPVGSPLSLECTVEGTSNPNLYWYRQAAGRGLQLLFYSVGIGQISSEVPQNLSASRPQDRQFILSSKKLLLSDSGFYLCAWSVRGGAAETQYFGPGTRLLVL.

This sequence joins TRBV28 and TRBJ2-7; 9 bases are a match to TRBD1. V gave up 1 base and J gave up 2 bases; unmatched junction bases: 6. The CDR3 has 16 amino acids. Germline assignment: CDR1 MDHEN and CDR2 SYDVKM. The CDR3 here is CASSLSPGQGAYEQYF. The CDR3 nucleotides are TGTGCCAGCAGTTTATCCCCGGGACAGGGAGCCTACGAGCAGTACTTC.

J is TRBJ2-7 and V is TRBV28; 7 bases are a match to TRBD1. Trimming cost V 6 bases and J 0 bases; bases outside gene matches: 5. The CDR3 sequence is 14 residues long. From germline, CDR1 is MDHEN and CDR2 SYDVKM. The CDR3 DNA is TGTGCCAGCAGGATGACAGGGAGCTCCTACGAGCAGTACTTC. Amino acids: CASRMTGSSYEQYF.

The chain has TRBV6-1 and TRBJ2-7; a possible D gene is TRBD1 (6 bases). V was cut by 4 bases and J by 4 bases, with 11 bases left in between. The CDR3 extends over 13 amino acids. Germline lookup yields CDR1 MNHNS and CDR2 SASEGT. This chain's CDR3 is CASSGGGWYEQYF. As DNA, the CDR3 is TGTGCCAGCAGTGGAGGGGGTTGGTACGAGCAGTACTTC.

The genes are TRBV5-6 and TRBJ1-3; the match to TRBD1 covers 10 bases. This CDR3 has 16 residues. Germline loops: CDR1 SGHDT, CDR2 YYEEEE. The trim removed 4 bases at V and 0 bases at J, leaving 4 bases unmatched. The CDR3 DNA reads TGTGCCAGCAGCACAAGGACAGGGGGCTCTGGAAACACCATATATTTT. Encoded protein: CASSTRTGGSGNTIYF.

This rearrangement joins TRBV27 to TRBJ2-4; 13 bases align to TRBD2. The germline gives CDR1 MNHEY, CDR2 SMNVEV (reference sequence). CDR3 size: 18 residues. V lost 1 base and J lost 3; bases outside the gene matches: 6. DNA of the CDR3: TGTGCCAGCAGTTTATGGACTAGCGGGAGCCCTGGCAAAAACATTCAGTACTTC. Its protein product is CASSLWTSGSPGKNIQYF.

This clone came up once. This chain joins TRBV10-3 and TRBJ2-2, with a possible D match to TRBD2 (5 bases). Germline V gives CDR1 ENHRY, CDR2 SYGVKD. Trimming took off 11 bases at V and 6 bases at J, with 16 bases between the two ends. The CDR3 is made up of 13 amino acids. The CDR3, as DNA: TGTGCCCTTAGCCGGGGAGTCTCCGGGGAGCTGTTTTTT. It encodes CALSRGVSGELFF.